One sample yielded the 21 T cell receptor beta chains listed below, sequenced in a study of Ad26.COV2.S vaccination and SARS-CoV-2 variants. The repertoire was sequenced with immunoSEQ multiplex PCR; TCRdb's copy has only in-frame clones and lacks some. The data hold more than 150,000 clones, with around nine tenths observed a single time. Sequencing was performed on peripheral blood, taken after recovery from COVID-19. All receptors derive from a human donor who had recovered from COVID-19.

V gene TRBV19 combines with J gene TRBJ2-1; the D is unclear. Between the trimmed V and J ends, which lost 0 bases and 9 bases, there was a span of 12 bases. CDR1 LNHDA and CDR2 SQIVND come from the germline V gene (reference sequence). The CDR3 contains 14 residues. The CDR3 DNA follows: TGTGCCAGTAGTATAGAGGGTATAAGCATTGAGCAGTTCTTC. It specifies CASSIEGISIEQFF.

The chain employs TRBV7-8 and TRBJ1-5; D gene ambiguous. This CDR3 comprises 14 residues. The germline gives CDR1 SGHVS, CDR2 FQNEAQ. Trimming pared 1 base from V and 7 bases from J, leaving 11 bases between. The DNA of the CDR3 is TGTGCCAGCAGCTTAGATTCGGGATGGCAGCCCCAGCATTTT. Protein product: CASSLDSGWQPQHF.

The V call is TRBV5-1, the J call TRBJ1-2; possible D gene TRBD1, 5 bases. Germline CDR1 and CDR2: SGHRS and YFSETQ. The CDR3 is 13 amino acids. Trimming took off 5 bases at V and 8 bases at J, with 16 bases between the two ends. CDR3: CASRIGESYGYTF. The CDR3 nucleotides are TGCGCCAGCAGGATAGGGGAGTCCTACGGCTACACCTTC. The whole variable domain, remainder taken from reference TRBV5-1 and TRBJ1-2, is KAGVTQTPRYLIKTRGQQVTLSCSPISGHRSVSWYQQTPGQGLQFLFEYFSETQRNKGNFPGRFSGRQFSNSRSEMNVSTLELGDSALYLCASRIGESYGYTFGSGTRLTVV.

This clone has more than one count but fewer than ten. This chain connects TRBV4-2 to TRBJ1-5; 9 bases fit TRBD1. In germline, CDR1 is LGHNA, CDR2 YNFKEQ. J gave up 4 bases and V 4 bases, and 14 bases lay outside the gene matches. This CDR3 has 18 residues. CDR3: CASSLSVGGTGLNQPQHF. In DNA form, the CDR3 reads TGTGCCAGCAGCCTGAGCGTTGGGGGGACAGGGCTAAATCAGCCCCAGCATTTT.

This clone occurred many times. The chain has TRBV27 and TRBJ1-5, with D perhaps matching TRBD1 (6 bases). There are 16 residues in the CDR3. CDR1 MNHEY and CDR2 SMNVEV come from the germline V gene (reference sequence). The germline V and J ends were trimmed by 3 bases and 0 bases, with 12 bases remaining between them. CDR3 sequence reads: CASSLTGPFSNQPQHF. The CDR3 coding sequence is TGTGCCAGCAGTTTGACAGGACCCTTTAGCAATCAGCCCCAGCATTTT.

The rearrangement links TRBV24-1 to TRBJ2-3, with TRBD2 matching over 8 bases. The CDR3 runs 16 residues. The ends lost 3 bases at V and 4 bases at J; junction bases unmatched: 8. Germline V lookup: CDR1 KGHDR, CDR2 SFDVKD. CDR3 sequence: CATSDPRSGIADTQYF. The CDR3 nucleotides read TGTGCCACCAGTGATCCTCGTAGCGGGATTGCAGATACGCAGTATTTT.

DNA for the CDR3: TGCGCCAGCAGGACTAGCGGGGATCACAATGAGCAGTTCTTC. This encodes CASRTSGDHNEQFF. The V gene is TRBV5-1, the J gene TRBJ2-1; 11 bases match TRBD2. CDR3 length: 14 amino acids. With V trimmed by 5 bases and J by 5 bases, 3 bases remained unmatched. From germline, CDR1 is SGHRS and CDR2 YFSETQ.

The genes are TRBV6-1 and TRBJ1-1; D is unclear. There are 14 residues in the CDR3. The germline gives CDR1 MNHNS, CDR2 SASEGT. V was trimmed by 2 bases and J by 1 base, leaving 8 bases between them. The CDR3 sequence is CASSELIGNTEAFF. The CDR3 bases are TGTGCCAGCAGTGAATTAATAGGGAACACTGAAGCTTTCTTT.

The chain combines TRBV27 with TRBJ2-1; 11 bases match TRBD2. The length of the CDR3 is 15 residues. The junction had 6 bases not matched to a gene; V was cut back by 4 bases and J by 7 bases. CDR1 is MNHEY and CDR2 is SMNVEV in the germline V gene (reference sequence). In DNA form, the CDR3 reads TGTGCCAGCAGTTCCGGGACTAGCGGAAGAAATGAGCAGTTCTTC. It codes for CASSSGTSGRNEQFF.

The genes are TRBV19 and TRBJ2-7; TRBD1 aligns across 7 bases. CDR3 length equals 15 residues. CDR1 is LNHDA and CDR2 is SQIVND in the germline V gene (reference sequence). The V gene end was trimmed by 4 bases and the J gene end by 1 base; junction bases not matched to a gene: 7. This CDR3 reads CASSKGTAISYEQYF. The CDR3 nucleotides are TGTGCCAGTAGTAAGGGGACAGCGATTTCCTACGAGCAGTACTTC.

This chain uses TRBV11-1 with TRBJ2-1; 8 nucleotides match TRBD1. The germline V gene has CDR1 SGHAT and CDR2 FQDESV (reference sequence). The CDR3 covers 14 residues. V was clipped by 7 bases and J by 4 bases; unmatched bases: 6. This CDR3 is CASTSRQGYNEQFF. The CDR3 DNA sequence: TGTGCCAGCACCAGTAGACAGGGGTACAATGAGCAGTTCTTC.

The V gene is TRBV5-1, the J gene TRBJ2-2, with TRBD2 matching over 11 bases. Germline V gives CDR1 SGHRS, CDR2 YFSETQ. The J segment lost 7 bases and the V segment lost 2 bases, leaving 4 bases of the junction unmatched. The CDR3 runs to 15 residues. The CDR3 sequence: CASSLSGTSGGELFF. DNA of the CDR3: TGCGCCAGCAGCTTATCCGGGACTAGCGGCGGGGAGCTGTTTTTT.

The rearrangement uses TRBV5-6 and TRBJ1-6, with TRBD1 as a possible D gene (5 bases). The germline V and J ends were trimmed by 7 bases and 5 bases, with 13 bases remaining between them. Germline CDR1 SGHDT, CDR2 YYEEEE. This CDR3 is built from 14 residues. CDR3 DNA sequence: TGTGCCAGCGGGGATGAGGGGAATAATTCACCCCTCCACTTT. This sequence encodes CASGDEGNNSPLHF.

The table lists this clone with a few counts. V and J are TRBV30 and TRBJ2-7; the match to TRBD1 covers 11 bases. CDR1 and CDR2 from the germline V gene are GTSNPN and SVGIG (reference sequence). V was pared by 1 base and J by 3 bases, with 8 bases of the junction left unmatched. The CDR3 runs 16 residues. This chain's CDR3 is CAWSAPRTGGSYEQYF. CDR3 bases: TGTGCCTGGAGTGCTCCCCGGACAGGGGGCAGCTACGAGCAGTACTTC.

The genes are TRBV2 and TRBJ2-1, with 7 bases identical to TRBD2. The V segment lost 6 bases and the J segment 0 bases; nucleotides outside the gene matches: 5. This CDR3 has 15 residues. CDR1 is SNHLY, CDR2 FYNNEI, per germline. The CDR3 bases are TGTGCCAGCAGGGCAGGGACTATCTCCTACAATGAGCAGTTCTTC. Amino acid sequence: CASRAGTISYNEQFF.

This clone was counted between two and nine times. Written as DNA, the CDR3 is TGTGCCTCCTCGGGCGGGGCCCTCTCCTACGAGCAGTACTTC. This codes for CASSGGALSYEQYF. This chain uses TRBV7-2 with TRBJ2-7, with a weak D call TRBD2 (6 bases). Trimming took off 11 bases at V and 0 bases at J, with 17 bases between the two ends. The CDR3 covers 14 residues. Germline CDR1 SGHTA, CDR2 FQGNSA. Looking up the rest from reference TRBV7-2 and TRBJ2-7 gives the full variable domain: GAGVSQSPSNKVTEKGKDVELRCDPISGHTALYWYRQSLGQGLEFLIYFQGNSAPDKSGLPSDRFSAERTGGSVSTLTIQRTQQEDSAVYLCASSGGALSYEQYFGPGTRLTVT.

This clone has more than one count but fewer than ten. The chain combines TRBV7-2 with TRBJ2-3; D is perhaps TRBD2 (7 bases). This CDR3 is built from 16 residues. V was shortened by 0 bases and J by 4 bases, with 14 bases between the two germline ends. Germline loops: CDR1 SGHTA, CDR2 FQGNSA. The CDR3 nucleotides read TGTGCCAGCAGCTTAGCGGCGGCGGGGGCCGCAGATACGCAGTATTTT. It codes for CASSLAAAGAADTQYF.

This clone has a single count. The chain joins TRBV27 to TRBJ1-1; D is undetermined. V lost 7 bases, J lost 1 base, and 22 bases lay in between. The CDR3 is 17 residues long. The germline CDR1 and CDR2 sequences are MNHEY and SMNVEV (reference sequence). CDR3 in amino acids: CASTLIPPGRPNTEAFF. The CDR3 DNA reads as TGTGCCAGCACCCTCATACCTCCCGGTCGGCCGAACACTGAAGCTTTCTTT.

This chain uses TRBV29-1 with TRBJ2-5, with 7 bases fitting TRBD2. There are 13 residues in the CDR3. Trimming removed 4 bases from V and 4 bases from J; junction bases left unmatched: 6. Per the germline V gene, CDR1 is SQVTM and CDR2 is ANQGSEA. The CDR3 DNA reads TGCAGCGTTGGGAGCGGGACTGGAGAGACCCAGTACTTC. Amino acid sequence: CSVGSGTGETQYF.

The chain is built from TRBV15 and TRBJ2-7, with D possibly being TRBD2 (7 bases). Germline loops: CDR1 LNHNV, CDR2 YYDKDF (reference sequence). There are 17 residues in the CDR3. V was trimmed by 3 bases and J by 0 bases, leaving 18 bases between them. CDR3 sequence reads: CATSSVRGAPSSYEQYF. The CDR3 DNA follows: TGTGCCACCAGCAGCGTCCGGGGGGCTCCAAGCTCCTACGAGCAGTACTTC. Using reference TRBV15 and TRBJ2-7 for the parts outside the CDR3, the full variable domain is DAMVIQNPRYQVTQFGKPVTLSCSQTLNHNVMYWYQQKSSQAPKLLFHYYDKDFNNEADTPDNFQSRRPNTSFCFLDIRSPGLGDTAMYLCATSSVRGAPSSYEQYFGPGTRLTVT.

This chain connects TRBV27 to TRBJ2-1, with D unclear. CDR3 length: 14 amino acids. Trimming removed 10 bases at V and 0 bases at J, with 13 bases between. From germline, CDR1 is MNHEY and CDR2 SMNVEV (reference sequence). The CDR3 coding sequence is TGTGCCATCGCGGCCCTGAGCTCCTACAATGAGCAGTTCTTC. Encoded protein: CAIAALSSYNEQFF.